This T cell receptor beta chain came from a study of early T cells in non-severe SARS-CoV-2 infection. V lost 1 base and J 1 base, leaving 7 bases between the germline ends. Germline-derived CDR1 and CDR2 are MNHNS and SASEGT. The CDR3 has 15 amino acids. One entry per CDR3 protein, called by TCRdb with MiXCR from the 5' RACE reads. The sample contains approximately 34,000 distinct CDR3 sequences, about 8% of which appear only once. This clonotype was observed many times. This receptor was obtained from an adult who was a healthcare worker with PCR-confirmed SARS-CoV-2 infection or an uninfected control (not recorded which). The sequencing here drew on whole blood, taken at baseline. This chain uses TRBV6-1 with TRBJ2-2; D gene ambiguous. The CDR3 region is CASSEGRWNTGELFF. In nucleotides, the CDR3 is TGTGCCAGCAGTGAAGGTCGATGGAACACCGGGGAGCTGTTTTTT.